This T cell receptor (beta chain) was recorded in a study of OX40 agonist ivuxolimab in advanced cancers. Looking at the study overall: Participants, around 80% male, averaged around 64 years of age, ranging from about 23 to 90. Partial responses were seen in three patients, one with hepatocellular carcinoma and two with cutaneous melanoma. The study, taken as a whole, reports: Within 6 weeks, CD4+ and CD8+ blood T cells expanded clonally at 0.1 to 3.0 mg/kg. CD8+ T cells averaged more expanded clones than CD4+.

The method was immunoSEQ multiplex PCR; TCRdb's version includes in-frame clones alone and lacks a portion of them. The table lists fewer than 30,000 clones, 85% of them singletons. Between the trimmed V and J ends, which lost 4 bases and 3 bases, there was a span of 19 bases. The CDR3 is 16 amino acids. Germline CDR1 is MNHEY and CDR2 is SMNVEV (reference sequence). To note about this clone: Its antigen is not identified.

The sample was CD4+ or CD8+ T cells sorted from blood, taken in a trial of the OX40 agonist ivuxolimab. This TCR came from an adult with an advanced solid tumor such as melanoma, head and neck, liver or kidney cancer. The chain couples TRBV27 to TRBJ2-7; D perhaps matches TRBD1 (5 bases). The DNA for the CDR3 is TGTGCCAGCAGTTATGTGGGGCAGCCTAACCTCTACGAGCAGTACTTC. Translating it yields CASSYVGQPNLYEQYF.